One and the same sample provided the 31 T cell receptor beta chains below, sequenced in a study of blood T cell repertoires in COVID-19 (dated by TCRdb to the early 2020s). The library was obtained by the immunoSEQ multiplex PCR assay. TCRdb obtained this table from immuneACCESS and retained in-frame rearrangements with V and J assigned. These tables miss some clones; where compared with another copy, unresolved V genes account for less than half of the shortfall, and the remainder is unexplained. The sample yields 75,000 to 100,000 clones; roughly four fifths were counted once. The ten largest clones represent under 7.5% of the sample. Specimen: peripheral blood. The receptors here all came from a man aged 50 to 59 with active or convalescent COVID-19.

This clone turned up a few times. The chain carries TRBV15 and TRBJ1-4, with 10 bases fitting TRBD1. The CDR3 consists of 15 residues. CDR1 and CDR2 from the germline V gene are LNHNV and YYDKDF (reference sequence). The trim removed 4 bases at V and 6 bases at J, leaving 5 bases unmatched. CDR3 residues: CATSNPGTGDEKLFF. CDR3 DNA: TGTGCCACCAGCAATCCCGGGACAGGGGATGAAAAACTGTTTTTT.

The rearrangement links TRBV27 to TRBJ2-5; 7 bases fit TRBD2. V dropped 0 bases and J dropped 2; count of bases not matched to a gene: 3. CDR3 length equals 15 residues. The germline CDR1 and CDR2 sequences are MNHEY and SMNVEV (reference sequence). The CDR3 sequence is CASSLSSGAQETQYF. CDR3 coding DNA: TGTGCCAGCAGTTTATCGAGCGGGGCTCAAGAGACCCAGTACTTC.

The genes are TRBV28 and TRBJ1-2, with 7 positions matching TRBD1. In germline, CDR1 is MDHEN, CDR2 SYDVKM. The V gene end was trimmed by 10 bases and the J gene end by 8 bases; junction bases not matched to a gene: 10. This CDR3 region has 12 residues. CDR3 sequence: CANSDRVGGYTF. CDR3 in DNA: TGTGCCAACTCTGACAGGGTAGGCGGCTACACCTTC.

The V gene is TRBV6-5, the J gene TRBJ1-3; no definite D call. Germline V lookup: CDR1 MNHEY, CDR2 SVGAGI. The CDR3 has 16 amino acids. V was shortened by 0 bases and J by 0 bases, with 9 bases between the two germline ends. The CDR3: CASSYSESYSGNTIYF. The CDR3 region has the DNA TGTGCCAGCAGTTACTCGGAGTCTTACTCTGGAAACACCATATATTTT.

The chain has TRBV21-1 and TRBJ2-1; the listed D gene, TRBD2, was not tested against the DNA. TRBV21-1 is a recognized pseudogene. This CDR3 comprises 19 residues. This chain's CDR3 is CASSKETGLAGDYDNEQFF. In nucleotides, the CDR3 is TGTGCCAGCAGCAAAGAGACGGGACTAGCGGGGGACTATGACAATGAGCAGTTCTTC.

The chain is built from TRBV7-2 and TRBJ1-4; 7 bases fit TRBD1. J gave up 3 bases and V 2 bases, and 3 bases lay outside the gene matches. The length of the CDR3 is 15 residues. Germline V CDR1 and CDR2: SGHTA, FQGNSA. CDR3 loop: CASSLRQGANEKLFF. In DNA, the CDR3 is TGTGCCAGCAGCTTACGACAGGGCGCTAATGAAAAACTGTTTTTT.

The rearrangement links TRBV28 to TRBJ1-3; 11 bases align to TRBD1. Looked up from germline, CDR1 is MDHEN and CDR2 is SYDVKM. This CDR3 is built from 16 residues. With V trimmed by 4 bases and J by 2 bases, 4 bases remained unmatched. The CDR3 nucleotides are TGTGCCAGCAGTTCACCGGGACAGGGGGCTGGAAACACCATATATTTT. Amino acid sequence: CASSSPGQGAGNTIYF.

The chain joins TRBV5-1 to TRBJ2-2, with D perhaps TRBD2 (5 bases). The CDR3 runs to 14 residues. Germline-derived CDR1 and CDR2 are SGHRS and YFSETQ. Trimming cost V 2 bases and J 3 bases, with 8 bases left between them. The CDR3 DNA reads as TGCGCCAGCAGCTTCGGGATCGACACCGGGGAGCTGTTTTTT. Translated: CASSFGIDTGELFF. Combining the CDR3 with reference TRBV5-1 and TRBJ2-2 gives the whole variable domain KAGVTQTPRYLIKTRGQQVTLSCSPISGHRSVSWYQQTPGQGLQFLFEYFSETQRNKGNFPGRFSGRQFSNSRSEMNVSTLELGDSALYLCASSFGIDTGELFFGEGSRLTVL.

This clone has only one observation. The chain employs TRBV28 and TRBJ1-2; TRBD1 agrees at 7 bases. The length of the CDR3 is 15 residues. V trimming: 6 bases; J trimming: 2 bases; junction bases outside the gene matches: 9. Germline V gives CDR1 MDHEN, CDR2 SYDVKM. The CDR3 reads CASSPGTENNYGYTF. The CDR3 DNA reads TGTGCCAGCAGCCCGGGGACAGAAAACAACTATGGCTACACCTTC.

The CDR3 reads CASSLGLAGGRNEQFF. CDR3 DNA: TGCGCCAGCAGCTTGGGACTAGCGGGGGGCAGGAATGAGCAGTTCTTC. This chain uses TRBV5-1 with TRBJ2-1, with 13 bases identical to TRBD2. Germline values: CDR1 SGHRS, CDR2 YFSETQ. V trimming: 0 bases; J trimming: 7 bases; junction bases outside the gene matches: 4. The CDR3 is made up of 16 amino acids.

V is TRBV7-2 and J is TRBJ2-1; 9 positions agree with TRBD2. Looked up from germline, CDR1 is SGHTA and CDR2 is FQGNSA. The V gene end was trimmed by 4 bases and the J gene end by 4 bases; junction bases not matched to a gene: 8. The CDR3 is made up of 16 amino acids. CDR3 sequence (DNA): TGTGCCAGCAGCTCAAGGGGACTAGCACCTTACAATGAGCAGTTCTTC. Translation: CASSSRGLAPYNEQFF.

The rearrangement uses TRBV3-1 (or the pseudogene TRBV3-2) and TRBJ1-2; D is unresolved. In germline, CDR1 is LGHDT, CDR2 YNNKEL (reference sequence). The CDR3 sequence is 15 residues long. V lost 4 bases and J lost 0, with 12 bases in between. CDR3 residues: CASSRLAGANYGYTF. DNA of the CDR3: TGTGCCAGCAGCCGTCTCGCGGGCGCTAACTATGGCTACACCTTC.

The rearrangement joins TRBV9 to TRBJ2-2; TRBD2 aligns across 14 bases. The CDR3 runs 16 residues. Germline V gene data show CDR1 as SGDLS and CDR2 as YYNGEE. Trimming removed 2 bases from V and 4 bases from J; junction bases left unmatched: 1. The CDR3 loop reads CASSVTSGGATGELFF. The CDR3 coding sequence is TGTGCCAGCAGCGTGACTAGCGGGGGGGCCACCGGGGAGCTGTTTTTT.

The rearrangement links TRBV9 to TRBJ2-1, with 9 bases that match TRBD2. The ends lost 0 bases at V and 6 bases at J; junction bases unmatched: 7. The germline V gene has CDR1 SGDLS and CDR2 YYNGEE. The CDR3 has 16 amino acids. CDR3 DNA sequence: TGTGCCAGCAGCGTAGCTAGTAGCGGGGGATTCAATGAGCAGTTCTTC. It specifies CASSVASSGGFNEQFF.

The chain joins TRBV5-4 to TRBJ2-3; D is perhaps TRBD2 (5 bases). Trimming stripped 1 base from V and 1 base from J, with 10 bases between. CDR3 length: 15 amino acids. Germline assignment: CDR1 SGHNT and CDR2 YYREEE (reference sequence). DNA for the CDR3: TGTGCCAGCAGCTTGAAGGGTAGCGGCACAGATACGCAGTATTTT. This gives the protein CASSLKGSGTDTQYF.

This chain links TRBV7-2 with TRBJ1-2, with TRBD1 matching 11 bases. V shed 5 bases, J shed 4 bases, and the junction held 9 bases outside the gene matches. Germline V gene data show CDR1 as SGHTA and CDR2 as FQGNSA. The CDR3 loop spans 16 amino acids. CDR3 sequence: CASSPRTGGLRYGYTF. The CDR3 DNA is TGTGCCAGCAGCCCACGGACAGGGGGCCTGCGCTATGGCTACACCTTC.

The V gene is TRBV2, the J gene TRBJ1-6, with unresolved D. This CDR3 has 15 residues. V lost 0 bases and J 7 bases, leaving 10 bases between the germline ends. CDR1 SNHLY and CDR2 FYNNEI come from the germline V gene. The CDR3 sequence: CASSEAGRVNSPLHF. CDR3 coding DNA: TGTGCCAGCAGTGAAGCTGGTCGGGTCAATTCACCCCTCCACTTT.

V is TRBV14 and J is TRBJ2-1, with TRBD2 matching 9 bases. V trimming: 0 bases; J trimming: 10 bases; junction bases outside the gene matches: 13. Germline V CDR1 and CDR2: SGHDN, FVKESK. This CDR3 has 17 residues. The DNA for the CDR3 is TGTGCCAGCAGCCAAGAGATTGGTAGCGGGAGTACAATGGAGCAGTTCTTC. Amino acids: CASSQEIGSGSTMEQFF.

V gene TRBV24-1 combines with J gene TRBJ1-5; 7 nucleotides line up with TRBD1. The CDR3 is made up of 15 amino acids. Germline loops: CDR1 KGHDR, CDR2 SFDVKD. The trim removed 4 bases at V and 3 bases at J, leaving 5 bases unmatched. The CDR3 DNA sequence: TGTGCCACCAGTGACTCCGGGACAGTCAATCAGCCCCAGCATTTT. Translation: CATSDSGTVNQPQHF.

The chain links TRBV7-9 to TRBJ1-3, with TRBD1 identical over 11 bases. Trimming at V came to 3 bases and at J to 4 bases, leaving 2 bases not matched to a gene. Germline V gives CDR1 SEHNR, CDR2 FQNEAQ (reference sequence). The length of the CDR3 is 15 residues. CDR3 DNA sequence: TGTGCCAGCAGCTTTGGACAGGGGGCCGGAAACACCATATATTTT. Protein: CASSFGQGAGNTIYF. Combining the CDR3 with reference TRBV7-9 and TRBJ1-3 gives the whole variable domain DTGVSQNPRHKITKRGQNVTFRCDPISEHNRLYWYRQTLGQGPEFLTYFQNEAQLEKSRLLSDRFSAERPKGSFSTLEIQRTEQGDSAMYLCASSFGQGAGNTIYFGEGSWLTVV.

Regarding this clone: This sample includes further DNA sequences coding for the same CDR3. This CDR3 reads CASSLGQGNGYTF. CDR3 nucleotides: TGTGCCAGCAGCCTGGGACAGGGGAATGGCTACACCTTC. This chain connects TRBV6-2 or TRBV6-3 to TRBJ1-2; 10 bases match TRBD1. CDR1 and CDR2 from the germline V gene are MNHEY and SVGEGT. The CDR3 spans 13 residues. Losses at the gene ends were 6 bases for V and 6 bases for J; bases not matched to a gene: 4.

V gene TRBV30 combines with J gene TRBJ1-3, with D perhaps TRBD1 (5 bases). V was cut by 3 bases and J by 1 base, with 7 bases left in between. The length of the CDR3 is 13 residues. Per the germline V gene, CDR1 is GTSNPN and CDR2 is SVGIG (reference sequence). The CDR3 DNA follows: TGTGCCTGGAGAACAGGATCTGGAAACACCATATATTTT. It specifies CAWRTGSGNTIYF.

The CDR3 coding sequence is TGTGCCAGTAGGGACAGGACCGTGGAGACCCAGTACTTC. Its protein product is CASRDRTVETQYF. V gene TRBV19 combines with J gene TRBJ2-5; TRBD1 matches 7 bases. The germline V gene encodes CDR1 LNHDA and CDR2 SQIVND (reference sequence). With 6 bases clipped from V and 5 bases from J, the junction kept 6 bases outside the gene matches. The CDR3 sequence is 13 residues long. The full variable domain, with the rest looked up from reference TRBV19 and TRBJ2-5, is DGGITQSPKYLFRKEGQNVTLSCEQNLNHDAMYWYRQDPGQGLRLIYYSQIVNDFQKGDIAEGYSVSREKKESFPLTVTSAQKNPTAFYLCASRDRTVETQYFGPGTRLLVL.

The rearrangement joins TRBV15 to TRBJ2-7; TRBD1 agrees at 8 bases. This CDR3 is 13 amino acids long. The V and J ends lost 3 bases and 5 bases, in that order; junction bases with no gene match: 3. Germline lookup yields CDR1 LNHNV and CDR2 YYDKDF (reference sequence). CDR3 nucleotide sequence: TGTGCCACCAGCAGGGACAGGGACCACGAGCAGTACTTC. It yields the protein CATSRDRDHEQYF.

The chain combines TRBV2 with TRBJ1-5; a possible D gene is TRBD1 (5 bases). Trimming removed 1 base from V and 6 bases from J, with 7 bases in between. CDR3 length: 13 residues. CDR1 SNHLY and CDR2 FYNNEI come from the germline V gene. CDR3 region: CASSEDRSQPQHF. CDR3 sequence (DNA): TGTGCCAGCAGTGAAGACAGGAGTCAGCCCCAGCATTTT.

The chain links TRBV18 to TRBJ2-3; possibly TRBD1 for D (5 bases). The germline CDR1 and CDR2 sequences are KGHSH and LQKENI. The CDR3 has 15 residues. Trimming took off 0 bases at V and 3 bases at J, with 10 bases between the two ends. The CDR3 nucleotides are TGTGCCAGCTCACCACCGACAGTTGATACAGATACGCAGTATTTT. Encoded protein: CASSPPTVDTDTQYF.

The J gene is TRBJ1-1, the V gene TRBV6-2 or TRBV6-3, with 7 bases that match TRBD1. The junction had 0 bases not matched to a gene; V was cut back by 2 bases and J by 3 bases. CDR1 is MNHEY, CDR2 SVGEGT, per germline. The CDR3 spans 13 residues. CDR3 loop: CASSYTGDTEAFF. The CDR3 DNA follows: TGTGCCAGCAGTTACACAGGGGACACTGAAGCTTTCTTT.

This chain connects TRBV7-2 to TRBJ2-3; 9 nucleotides match TRBD2. Looked up from germline, CDR1 is SGHTA and CDR2 is FQGNSA. The CDR3 contains 15 residues. The J segment lost 3 bases and the V segment lost 5 bases, leaving 6 bases of the junction unmatched. The CDR3 nucleotides are TGTGCCAGCAGCCCGGGACTAGCATGGACAGATACGCAGTATTTT. Protein: CASSPGLAWTDTQYF. Variable domain in full (rest from reference TRBV7-2 and TRBJ2-3): GAGVSQSPSNKVTEKGKDVELRCDPISGHTALYWYRQSLGQGLEFLIYFQGNSAPDKSGLPSDRFSAERTGGSVSTLTIQRTQQEDSAVYLCASSPGLAWTDTQYFGPGTRLTVL.

The V and J genes are TRBV5-1 and TRBJ1-1, with 7 nucleotides matching TRBD1. V shed 0 bases and J 4 bases; nucleotides not matched to a gene: 15. The CDR3 runs 18 residues. Germline V gene lookup returns CDR1 SGHRS and CDR2 YFSETQ. CDR3 DNA sequence: TGCGCCAGCAGCTTGGCCCGGGACAGCCTACTTACTGGCACTGAAGCTTTCTTT. Protein: CASSLARDSLLTGTEAFF.

In the case of this clone: Other nucleotide sequences from this sample produce the same CDR3. The genes are TRBV28 and TRBJ1-5, with TRBD1 matching over 8 bases. Per the germline V gene, CDR1 is MDHEN and CDR2 is SYDVKM. The CDR3 length is 13 residues. The junction had 1 base not matched to a gene; V was cut back by 8 bases and J by 1 base. Written as DNA, the CDR3 is TGTGCCAGCGGGACAGGAAGCAATCAGCCCCAGCATTTT. Its protein product is CASGTGSNQPQHF.

The V and J genes are TRBV5-5 and TRBJ2-2; TRBD2 aligns across 9 bases. The CDR3 is 19 amino acids. V dropped 4 bases and J dropped 2; count of bases not matched to a gene: 15. In germline, CDR1 is SGHKS, CDR2 YYEKEE (reference sequence). The CDR3 coding sequence is TGTGCCAGCAGCCGATTAGCGGGGGCCGGAACAGTAAACACCGGGGAGCTGTTTTTT. This translates into CASSRLAGAGTVNTGELFF.